These 16 T cell receptor beta chains originate from one sample sequenced in a study of T cells in Graves' hyperthyroidism and ophthalmopathy. Using RNA transcripts as the source, TCR beta CDR3 regions were amplified. Researchers ran a first-round RT-PCR on the TCR CDR3 using the HTBI primer set. From the multiplex PCR reads, TCRdb called clonotypes with MiXCR, one entry per CDR3 protein. Of 600,000 to 650,000 distinct CDR3 sequences in the sample, less than 25% are singletons; the top ten hold 34%. Sequenced input: blood. The origin of the receptors is a man aged 30 to 45 with Graves' ophthalmopathy.

This chain uses TRBV28 with TRBJ2-1; D remains unclear. The CDR3 is 13 amino acids. V lost 3 bases, J lost 8 bases, and 11 bases lay in between. Germline CDR1 reads MDHEN; CDR2 reads SYDVKM. The CDR3 DNA follows: TGTGCCAGCAGTTTGTTAAGGTTCTATGAGCAGTTCTTC. Its translation: CASSLLRFYEQFF.

The rearrangement uses TRBV12-3 or TRBV12-4 and TRBJ2-7, with 7 bases that match TRBD1. V lost 5 bases to trimming and J lost 2 bases; unmatched junction nucleotides: 6. The CDR3 length is 14 residues. CDR3 residues: CASSRQGQAYEQYF. The CDR3 nucleotides are TGTGCCAGCAGTAGACAGGGCCAAGCCTACGAGCAGTACTTC.

The chain employs TRBV19 and TRBJ1-5; no clear D gene. Trimming pared 7 bases from V and 2 bases from J, leaving 15 bases between. The CDR3 contains 15 residues. Germline V gene data show CDR1 as LNHDA and CDR2 as SQIVND (reference sequence). The CDR3 region has the DNA TGTGCCAGTACCGTGACCGGGAATGGCAATCAGCCCCAGCATTTT. Its protein is CASTVTGNGNQPQHF.

In this sample, this clonotype turned up a few times. The V and J genes are TRBV7-2 and TRBJ1-5, with a possible D match to TRBD1 (5 bases). Germline CDR1 SGHTA, CDR2 FQGNSA. CDR3 length: 16 amino acids. With 7 bases removed from V and 3 bases from J, the gap between germline ends came to 19 bases. The CDR3 is CASNEGKGDLNQPQHF. The DNA of the CDR3 is TGTGCCAGCAACGAGGGGAAGGGAGATCTCAATCAGCCCCAGCATTTT.

The table lists this clonotype with a few counts. This chain uses TRBV19 with TRBJ2-7; TRBD1 matches 9 bases. CDR1 LNHDA and CDR2 SQIVND come from the germline V gene (reference sequence). This CDR3 has 14 amino acids. After removal of 3 bases from V and 5 bases from J, the junction contained 5 bases not matched to a gene. CDR3 DNA sequence: TGTGCCAGTAGTATTCGGGACAGGGTGAACGAGCAGTACTTC. The encoded protein is CASSIRDRVNEQYF.

This chain connects TRBV7-2 to TRBJ1-2; 7 bases are shared with TRBD1. CDR1 is SGHTA, CDR2 FQGNSA, per germline. The CDR3 totals 17 residues. After removal of 8 bases from V and 4 bases from J, the junction contained 19 bases not matched to a gene. This CDR3 is CASPQAPGTEEGYGYTF. The CDR3 bases are TGTGCCAGCCCCCAGGCACCCGGGACAGAAGAGGGCTATGGCTACACCTTC.

This clonotype was seen repeatedly, ten times or more. This chain joins TRBV28 and TRBJ2-7; TRBD1 agrees at 8 bases. V lost 6 bases and J lost 4; bases outside the gene matches: 8. This CDR3 comprises 14 residues. The germline V gene encodes CDR1 MDHEN and CDR2 SYDVKM. The CDR3, as DNA: TGTGCCAGCAGGCGACAGGGGATTAGTTACGAGCAGTACTTC. It translates to CASRRQGISYEQYF.

This rearrangement joins TRBV6-9 to TRBJ1-5; no firm D call. This CDR3 has 13 residues. The V and J ends lost 3 bases and 4 bases respectively, with 7 bases between them. Germline V gene data show CDR1 as MNHGY and CDR2 as SVAAGI. The DNA for the CDR3 is TGTGCCAGCAGTTACAACTTAAATCAGCCCCAGCATTTT. The encoded protein is CASSYNLNQPQHF.

This chain connects TRBV4-1 to TRBJ2-7, with 9 bases that match TRBD2. Unmatched junction bases numbered 8, after V lost 0 bases and J lost 5 bases. Germline CDR1 MGHRA, CDR2 YSYEKL. The length of the CDR3 is 16 residues. CDR3 region: CASSQDQIAGADEQYF. CDR3 DNA: TGCGCCAGCAGCCAAGATCAGATAGCGGGAGCCGACGAGCAGTACTTC.

The chain has TRBV5-8 and TRBJ2-7; 9 bases align to TRBD1. The CDR3 sequence is 15 residues long. Germline loops: CDR1 SGHTS, CDR2 YDEGEE. After removal of 1 base from V and 4 bases from J, the junction contained 6 bases not matched to a gene. CDR3 bases: TGTGCCAGCAGCTTGAGGACAGGGGACCCTTACGAGCAGTACTTC. Translated, it gives CASSLRTGDPYEQYF.

This clonotype has at least ten counts. The chain recombines TRBV20-1 with TRBJ2-7; D perhaps matches TRBD2 (6 bases). There are 13 residues in the CDR3. Per germline, CDR1 DFQATT and CDR2 SNEGSKA (reference sequence). Trimming cost V 1 base and J 4 bases, with 11 bases left between them. This CDR3 is CSARGRDWYEQYF. DNA for the CDR3: TGCAGTGCTAGAGGGCGGGACTGGTACGAGCAGTACTTC.

The chain recombines TRBV12-3 or TRBV12-4 with TRBJ2-1, with 8 positions matching TRBD1. V shed 2 bases and J 9 bases; nucleotides not matched to a gene: 6. The CDR3 sequence is 14 residues long. The DNA of the CDR3 is TGTGCCAGCAGTTTAAACAGGGGGATAGGTGAGCAGTTCTTC. Residues: CASSLNRGIGEQFF.

This clonotype was seen only a few times. This rearrangement joins TRBV6-2 or TRBV6-3 to TRBJ2-2, with 7 bases aligning to TRBD1. CDR3 length: 14 residues. The germline V gene encodes CDR1 MNHEY and CDR2 SVGEGT. V shed 6 bases and J 4 bases; nucleotides not matched to a gene: 5. The CDR3 reads CASRLTGSTGELFF. The DNA of the CDR3 is TGTGCCAGCAGATTGACAGGGTCCACCGGGGAGCTGTTTTTT.

The table lists this clonotype with a few counts. The chain uses TRBV6-2 or TRBV6-3 and TRBJ2-6; TRBD1 matches at 7 bases. J lost 2 bases, V lost 6 bases, and 4 bases had no gene match. The CDR3 consists of 15 residues. Per germline, CDR1 MNHEY and CDR2 SVGEGT. The CDR3, as DNA: TGTGCCAGCAGACACACAGGGGCTGGGGCCAACGTCCTGACTTTC. Residues: CASRHTGAGANVLTF.

This clonotype was found once. The chain employs TRBV28 and TRBJ2-7; TRBD2 agrees at 8 bases. V lost 3 bases to trimming and J lost 6 bases; unmatched junction nucleotides: 7. CDR3 length: 14 amino acids. Germline CDR1 reads MDHEN; CDR2 reads SYDVKM. The CDR3 coding sequence is TGTGCCAGCAGTTTCTTAGCGGGATATTCCGAGCAGTACTTC. It encodes CASSFLAGYSEQYF.

The rearrangement links TRBV28 to TRBJ1-5; no firm D call. This CDR3 comprises 14 residues. V lost 4 bases to trimming and J lost 3 bases, with 10 bases between them. Germline CDR1 is MDHEN and CDR2 is SYDVKM. The CDR3 region is CASSSKGLNQPQHF. The CDR3 DNA is TGTGCCAGCAGTTCAAAAGGGCTCAATCAGCCCCAGCATTTT.